One sample yielded the 27 T cell receptor beta chains listed below, sequenced in a study of T cells in women clearing cervical HPV infection (dated by TCRdb to 2017 to 2018). Library preparation was by the immunoSEQ multiplex PCR assay. TCRdb limited this immuneACCESS table to in-frame rearrangements with V and J called. A share of clones is missing; checked studies link under half to unresolved V genes, and the rest is unexplained. The table kept for this sample lists some 30,000 clones. The top ten constitute around 4% of the sample. The material sequenced was blood buffy coat. All receptors derive from a woman between 18 and 69 years old with a cervical HPV16 infection that either progressed to CIN3+ or cleared (not recorded which).

To note about this clone: Read coverage stops 3 residues before the CDR3 terminus; the germline J gene supplies the remainder. The V and J genes are TRBV5-5 and TRBJ1-2; TRBD1 is a possible D gene (6 bases). Trimming cost V 6 bases and J 3 bases, with 15 bases left between them. The CDR3 is made up of 14 amino acids. The V gene's germline CDR1 is SGHKS and CDR2 YYEKEE (reference sequence). CDR3 region: CASKTGFFYYGYTF. CDR3 DNA, as far as it was read: TGTGCCAGCAAAACAGGGTTTTTTTACTATGGC.

The CDR3 bases that were read are TGCAGTGCCCCTATCAGGGAATACGAG. The encoded protein is CSAPIREYE. The entire CDR3 protein reads CSAPIREYEQYF. V usage is TRBV20-1 and J usage is TRBJ2-7; a weak D match, TRBD1 (5 bases). Read coverage stops 3 residues before the CDR3 terminus; the germline J gene supplies the remainder. CDR1 and CDR2 from the germline V gene are DFQATT and SNEGSKA (reference sequence). Trimming stripped 6 bases from V and 4 bases from J, with 13 bases between. CDR3 size: 12 residues.

As regards this clone: The sequenced fragment ends 3 residues before the CDR3 boundary, so the rest is inferred from the germline J gene. V is TRBV2 and J is TRBJ1-2, with TRBD1 as a possible D gene (5 bases). CDR1 and CDR2 (germline): SNHLY, FYNNEI. V lost 6 bases, J lost 5 bases, and 10 bases lay in between. The CDR3 covers 12 residues. The CDR3 bases that were read are TGTGCCAGCAGATACGACAGATATGGC. Residues: CASRYDRYG. The whole CDR3 sequence is CASRYDRYGYTF.

About this clone: The sequence runs out 3 residues before the end of the CDR3; the remainder is reconstructed from the germline J gene. The V call is TRBV7-9, the J call TRBJ2-5, with a possible D match to TRBD2 (6 bases). CDR3 length equals 14 residues. Trimming pared 6 bases from V and 5 bases from J, leaving 16 bases between. Germline-derived CDR1 and CDR2 are SEHNR and FQNEAQ (reference sequence). The part of the CDR3 DNA that was read is TGTGCCAGCAGTCCTCTGGCACGGGGGGAGACC. It translates to CASSPLARGET. In full, the CDR3 reads CASSPLARGETQYF.

With respect to this clone: The observed sequence ends 3 residues before the CDR3 terminus, with the missing tail filled in from the germline J gene. The J gene is TRBJ2-7, the V gene TRBV20-1; 12 bases agree with TRBD1. The ends lost 1 base at V and 6 bases at J; junction bases unmatched: 4. Germline lookup yields CDR1 DFQATT and CDR2 SNEGSKA (reference sequence). The CDR3 is made up of 14 amino acids. CDR3 DNA (partial): TGCAGTGCTAGAGTTGGGACAGGGGGCTTCGAG. This sequence encodes CSARVGTGGFE. In full, the CDR3 is CSARVGTGGFEQYF.

The CDR3 sequence is CASSQERGPGSGNTIYF. CDR3 DNA (partial): TGTGCCAGCAGCCAAGAAAGAGGTCCGGGCTCTGGAAACACC. V and J are TRBV14 and TRBJ1-3; no firm D call. The read halts 3 residues ahead of the CDR3 end, with the missing end drawn from the germline J gene. The CDR3 extends over 17 amino acids. The V end lost 0 bases, the J end lost 0 bases, and 12 bases lay between the germline ends. Per the germline V gene, CDR1 is SGHDN and CDR2 is FVKESK.

About this clone itself: The read is 3 residues too short to cover the CDR3 end, so that end is filled in from the germline J gene. The rearrangement uses TRBV10-3 and TRBJ2-7, with D tentatively TRBD2 (6 bases). V was clipped by 8 bases and J by 6 bases, with 23 bases between them. The CDR3 runs 15 residues. CDR1 and CDR2 from the germline V gene are ENHRY and SYGVKD. The CDR3 sequence is CAIAGGAGRGGEQYF. The CDR3 DNA, read in part, is TGTGCCATCGCAGGTGGCGCGGGGCGGGGAGGCGAG.

With regard to this clone: Read sequence stops 3 residues before the CDR3 end, and the germline J gene provides the missing end. The chain carries TRBV6-2 or TRBV6-3 and TRBJ2-1, with TRBD2 identical over 14 bases. The CDR3 has 16 amino acids. CDR1 is MNHEY and CDR2 is SVGEGT in the germline V gene. V shed 0 bases, J shed 5 bases, and the junction held 0 bases outside the gene matches. This CDR3 is CASSYSTSGGDNEQFF. CDR3 DNA (partial): TGTGCCAGCAGTTACTCGACTAGCGGGGGGGACAATGAG.

Concerning this clone: The CDR3 is cut off 3 residues early in the read; its end comes from the germline J gene. V and J are TRBV5-1 and TRBJ1-1; weak D call: TRBD1 (5 bases). CDR1 is SGHRS and CDR2 is YFSETQ in the germline V gene. V dropped 4 bases and J dropped 5 bases, with 12 bases sitting between them. CDR3 length equals 13 residues. CDR3 protein: CASSRGAETEAFF. The part of the CDR3 DNA that was read is TGCGCCAGCAGCCGTGGGGCTGAGACTGAA.

With regard to this clone: With the read ending 3 residues before the CDR3 end, the germline J gene is used to fill in that end. The chain carries TRBV2 and TRBJ1-1; 9 bases align to TRBD1. From germline, CDR1 is SNHLY and CDR2 FYNNEI. There are 11 residues in the CDR3. CDR3 in amino acids: CASSSDRGAFF. CDR3 DNA (partial): TGTGCCAGCAGTTCGGACAGGGGA.

To note about this clone: The read gets to within 3 residues of the CDR3 end, and the germline J gene fills in the rest. The rearrangement uses TRBV5-6 and TRBJ2-5; D remains ambiguous. Germline values: CDR1 SGHDT, CDR2 YYEEEE. With 4 bases removed from V and 2 bases from J, the gap between germline ends came to 12 bases. CDR3 length: 14 residues. CDR3 amino acids: CASSQKRSQETQYF. The DNA read from the CDR3 is TGTGCCAGCAGCCAAAAGCGCAGTCAAGAGACC.

To note about this clone: The sequenced fragment ends 3 residues before the CDR3 boundary, so the rest is inferred from the germline J gene. The chain carries TRBV19 and TRBJ2-7; 7 nucleotides match TRBD2. V shed 8 bases, J shed 3 bases, and the junction held 7 bases outside the gene matches. The CDR3 is 13 amino acids. Germline V lookup: CDR1 LNHDA, CDR2 SQIVND (reference sequence). The CDR3 bases that were read are TGTGCCAGTCAAAACGGCGGGAGCTACGAG. The encoded protein is CASQNGGSYE. In full, the CDR3 reads CASQNGGSYEQYF.

The chain's CDR3 is CASTSLGGREGGYTF. The CDR3 DNA, read in part, is TGTGCCAGTACGTCACTAGGAGGGAGGGAAGGCGGC. This chain links TRBV19 with TRBJ1-2; unclear D gene. The read stops 3 residues short of the end of the CDR3; the missing end is completed from the germline J gene. The germline gives CDR1 LNHDA, CDR2 SQIVND (reference sequence). This CDR3 is 15 amino acids long.

Its frequency marks this clone as medium-sized. The CDR3 sequence: CASSLSGTSGGYTGELFF. CDR3 DNA, as far as it was read: TGTGCCAGCAGCTTATCTGGGACTAGCGGGGGATACACCGGGGAG. The chain carries TRBV7-6 and TRBJ2-2, with 14 bases matching TRBD2. The read comes to an end 3 residues before the CDR3 does, leaving the germline J gene to fill in the end. Per germline, CDR1 SGHVS and CDR2 FNYEAQ. J was trimmed by 3 bases and V by 2 bases; bases with no gene match: 5. CDR3 length: 18 amino acids.

Of note for this clone: The read stops 3 residues short of the end of the CDR3; the missing end is completed from the germline J gene. The chain uses TRBV4-1 and TRBJ1-1, with 8 bases matching TRBD1. There are 15 residues in the CDR3. The germline V gene has CDR1 MGHRA and CDR2 YSYEKL. With V trimmed by 3 bases and J by 1 base, 4 bases remained unmatched. The covered CDR3 bases are TGCGCCAGCAGCCATGGGCAGGGGGCGAACACTGAA. It codes for CASSHGQGANTE. The whole CDR3 protein is CASSHGQGANTEAFF.

Of note for this clone: The DNA ends 3 residues before the CDR3 does, and the rest of the CDR3 is filled in from the germline J gene. The chain combines TRBV19 with TRBJ1-1; tentative D call: TRBD1 (6 bases). Germline assignment: CDR1 LNHDA and CDR2 SQIVND (reference sequence). CDR3 length: 14 amino acids. The ends were cut back, 4 bases at V and 4 bases at J, with 13 bases in the middle. The covered CDR3 bases are TGTGCCAGTAGTACACAGGGATGGAGCACTGAA. Translation gives CASSTQGWSTE. The entire CDR3 protein is CASSTQGWSTEAFF.

This clone ranks as medium-sized (0.01 to 0.1%) in terms of frequency. The CDR3 end lies 3 residues beyond the end of the read and is filled in from the germline J gene. The chain carries TRBV13 and TRBJ2-3, with 9 bases identical to TRBD1. In germline, CDR1 is PRHDT, CDR2 FYEKMQ (reference sequence). The CDR3 length is 16 residues. V shed 2 bases, J shed 4 bases, and the junction held 7 bases outside the gene matches. Partial CDR3 DNA: TGTGCCAGCAGCTTATCGGGGACAGGGCTCCCAGATACG. Translating gives CASSLSGTGLPDT. The CDR3, in full, reads CASSLSGTGLPDTQYF. Full variable domain (outside the CDR3, taken from reference TRBV13 and TRBJ2-3): AAGVIQSPRHLIKEKRETATLKCYPIPRHDTVYWYQQGPGQDPQFLISFYEKMQSDKGSIPDRFSAQQFSDYHSELNMSSLELGDSALYFCASSLSGTGLPDTQYFGPGTRLTVL.

About this clone itself: The read falls 3 residues short of the CDR3 end, and the missing part is taken from the germline J gene. V usage is TRBV5-6 and J usage is TRBJ1-2; D not resolved. The V and J ends lost 0 bases and 2 bases respectively, with 8 bases between them. The germline CDR1 and CDR2 sequences are SGHDT and YYEEEE. The CDR3 is made up of 14 amino acids. The sequenced CDR3 bases are TGTGCCAGCAGCTTGGGCGGCGTGAACTATGGC. Translation: CASSLGGVNYG. The full CDR3 protein is CASSLGGVNYGYTF.

Comments on this clone: The CDR3 extends 3 residues past the end of the read, so its final part is completed from the germline J gene. The rearrangement joins TRBV5-6 to TRBJ2-7, with a tentative D call TRBD2 (5 bases). Germline CDR1 and CDR2: SGHDT and YYEEEE. The length of the CDR3 is 14 residues. Deletions cut 4 bases from V and 3 bases from J, with 14 bases between. The CDR3 DNA, read in part, is TGTGCCAGCAGCCCCCGTCTAGCTAACTACGAG. Protein sequence: CASSPRLANYE. The full CDR3 sequence reads CASSPRLANYEQYF.

Partial CDR3 DNA: TGCGCCAGCAGCTTGGTGGCTAGCGGGAACAATGAG. Residues: CASSLVASGNNE. The CDR3 in full is CASSLVASGNNEQFF. The chain has TRBV5-1 and TRBJ2-1; 9 nucleotides match TRBD2. The read terminates 3 residues ahead of where the CDR3 ends, so the germline J gene completes it. The CDR3 has 15 amino acids. With 0 bases clipped from V and 5 bases from J, the junction kept 3 bases outside the gene matches. CDR1 SGHRS and CDR2 YFSETQ come from the germline V gene.

Notes on this clone: The read halts 3 residues ahead of the CDR3 end, with the missing end drawn from the germline J gene. The genes are TRBV6-2 or TRBV6-3 and TRBJ2-3, with TRBD2 as a possible D gene (7 bases). Per the germline V gene, CDR1 is MNHEY and CDR2 is SVGEGT. This CDR3 has 14 amino acids. V lost 2 bases and J lost 5, with 11 bases in between. Incomplete CDR3 DNA: TGTGCCAGCAGTTACGGGGGGGCAGAAGATACG. Amino acid sequence: CASSYGGAEDT. The entire CDR3 protein is CASSYGGAEDTQYF.

The sequenced part of the CDR3 DNA is TGTGCCAGCAGGGATAGCGGGGGGGCGACCGGGGAG. It translates to CASRDSGGATGE. The whole CDR3 sequence reads CASRDSGGATGELFF. The rearrangement links TRBV7-6 to TRBJ2-2; TRBD2 agrees at 11 bases. The missing CDR3 end, 3 residues past where the read stops, is filled in from the germline J gene. Germline trimming cut 6 bases from V and 5 bases from J; bases unmatched to any gene: 5. The germline gives CDR1 SGHVS, CDR2 FNYEAQ. The CDR3 totals 15 residues.

In the case of this clone: The read ends 3 residues before the CDR3 terminus; that terminus is restored from the germline J gene. The chain joins TRBV7-3 to TRBJ2-5; 7 bases match TRBD1. Germline trimming cut 4 bases from V and 4 bases from J; bases unmatched to any gene: 0. Germline CDR1 reads SGHTA; CDR2 reads FQGTGA. There are 12 residues in the CDR3. The sequenced CDR3 bases are TGTGCCAGCAGCTCAGGGGGAGAGACC. Protein sequence: CASSSGGET. The complete CDR3 reads CASSSGGETQYF. Based on the CDR3 plus reference TRBV7-3 and TRBJ2-5, the full variable domain is GAGVSQTPSNKVTEKGKYVELRCDPISGHTALYWYRQSLGQGPEFLIYFQGTGAADDSGLPNDRFFAVRPEGSVSTLKIQRTERGDSAVYLCASSSGGETQYFGPGTRLLVL.

As regards this clone: The CDR3 is cut off 3 residues early in the read; its end comes from the germline J gene. This chain uses TRBV6-2 or TRBV6-3 with TRBJ1-5; D ambiguous. V was trimmed by 4 bases and J by 1 base, leaving 8 bases between them. CDR3 length: 14 amino acids. Germline values: CDR1 MNHEY, CDR2 SVGEGT. The sequenced CDR3 bases are TGTGCCAGCAGTTCGGAAGGGAGCAATCAGCCC. The encoded protein is CASSSEGSNQP. The complete CDR3 reads CASSSEGSNQPQHF.

CDR3 DNA, as far as it was read: TGTGCCAGCAGCTTAGGGCTAGCGGATGAGACC. It encodes CASSLGLADET. In full, the CDR3 reads CASSLGLADETQYF. The rearrangement joins TRBV13 to TRBJ2-5; TRBD2 agrees at 7 bases. The CDR3 end lies 3 residues beyond the end of the read and is filled in from the germline J gene. The CDR3 runs to 14 residues. V lost 0 bases to trimming and J lost 5 bases; unmatched junction nucleotides: 3. CDR1 PRHDT and CDR2 FYEKMQ come from the germline V gene (reference sequence).

Remarks on this clone: The read halts 3 residues ahead of the CDR3 end, with the missing end drawn from the germline J gene. The chain employs TRBV18 and TRBJ1-2, with D possibly being TRBD1 (6 bases). Trimming stripped 3 bases from V and 5 bases from J, with 10 bases between. CDR3 length: 13 amino acids. CDR1 and CDR2 (germline): KGHSH, LQKENI. CDR3 bases read: TGTGCCAGCTCACCCGACAGGACATATGGC. This codes for CASSPDRTYG. Given in full, the CDR3 is CASSPDRTYGYTF.

As regards this clone: The missing CDR3 end, 3 residues past where the read stops, is filled in from the germline J gene. The chain is built from TRBV7-8 and TRBJ2-4; maybe TRBD2 (5 bases). Trimming removed 1 base at V and 0 bases at J, with 13 bases between. Germline V gives CDR1 SGHVS, CDR2 FQNEAQ. This CDR3 has 17 residues. The CDR3 loop is CASSLDQGGSAKNIQYF. The sequenced part of the CDR3 DNA is TGTGCCAGCAGCTTAGATCAAGGCGGGTCAGCCAAAAACATT.